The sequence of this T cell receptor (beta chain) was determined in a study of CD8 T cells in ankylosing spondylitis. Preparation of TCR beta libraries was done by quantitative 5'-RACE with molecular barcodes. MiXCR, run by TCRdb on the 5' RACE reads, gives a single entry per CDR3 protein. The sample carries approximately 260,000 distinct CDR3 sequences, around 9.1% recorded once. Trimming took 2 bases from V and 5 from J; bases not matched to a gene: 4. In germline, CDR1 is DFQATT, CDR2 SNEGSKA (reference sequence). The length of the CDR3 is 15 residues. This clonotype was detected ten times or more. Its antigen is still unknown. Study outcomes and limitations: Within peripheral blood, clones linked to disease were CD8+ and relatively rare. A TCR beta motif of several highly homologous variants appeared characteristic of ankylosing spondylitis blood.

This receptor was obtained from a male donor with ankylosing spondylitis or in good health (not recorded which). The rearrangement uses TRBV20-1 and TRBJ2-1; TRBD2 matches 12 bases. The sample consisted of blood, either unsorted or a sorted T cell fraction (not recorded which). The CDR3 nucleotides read TGCAGTGCTAGACATTCTAGCGGGAGGGACAATGAGCAGTTCTTC. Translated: CSARHSSGRDNEQFF.